These 27 T cell receptor beta chains were all obtained from the same sample, sequenced in a study of blood T cell repertoires in COVID-19. The assay was immunoSEQ multiplex PCR, and TCRdb's table has in-frame clones only and misses some. The sample yields 260,000 or so clones, approximately 84% seen once. Sequences were obtained from peripheral blood. These receptors all come from a human donor in a cohort sampled during active COVID-19.

A few counts support this clone. The V call is TRBV6-6, the J call TRBJ2-3; D might be TRBD1 (6 bases). Germline CDR1 and CDR2: MNHNY and SVGAGI (reference sequence). V was cut by 10 bases and J by 0 bases, with 11 bases left in between. CDR3 size: 13 residues. The CDR3 loop reads CATVGQSTDTQYF. The CDR3 DNA is TGTGCCACCGTTGGACAGAGCACAGATACGCAGTATTTT.

This sequence joins TRBV11-2 and TRBJ2-1, with a tentative D call TRBD2 (5 bases). Germline CDR1 and CDR2: SGHAT and FQNNGV. V gave up 2 bases and J gave up 4 bases, with 21 bases separating them. The CDR3 loop spans 18 amino acids. The CDR3 DNA follows: TGTGCCAGCAGCTTATCGGCGTTGAGGGCTGCCCGTTACAATGAGCAGTTCTTC. It translates to CASSLSALRAARYNEQFF.

This chain connects TRBV6-2 or TRBV6-3 to TRBJ2-7; the D gene is possibly TRBD2 (7 bases). Germline V gene sequence: CDR1 MNHEY, CDR2 SVGEGT. The CDR3 has 17 amino acids. V was clipped by 2 bases and J by 1 base, with 18 bases between them. The CDR3 reads CASSYPPYGGQSYEQYF. For the CDR3, the DNA is TGTGCCAGCAGTTACCCGCCCTACGGGGGGCAGTCCTACGAGCAGTACTTC.

This chain uses TRBV18 with TRBJ2-7; D is perhaps TRBD1 (6 bases). CDR1 and CDR2 from the germline V gene are KGHSH and LQKENI. The CDR3 has 15 amino acids. V lost 3 bases and J 5 bases, leaving 17 bases between the germline ends. The DNA of the CDR3 is TGTGCCAGCTCACCGGTACAGAACAGGGTCAACGAGCAGTACTTC. Its protein is CASSPVQNRVNEQYF.

The V gene is TRBV9, the J gene TRBJ2-5, with a tentative D call TRBD2 (6 bases). V lost 0 bases, J lost 2 bases, and 17 bases lay in between. Germline values: CDR1 SGDLS, CDR2 YYNGEE. The CDR3 sequence is 17 residues long. This CDR3 is CASSVGGAWGVQETQYF. CDR3 nucleotide sequence: TGTGCCAGCAGCGTAGGAGGGGCCTGGGGGGTTCAAGAGACCCAGTACTTC.

This chain links TRBV29-1 with TRBJ1-1, with D tentatively TRBD1 (6 bases). V gave up 2 bases and J gave up 1 base, with 8 bases separating them. The germline gives CDR1 SQVTM, CDR2 ANQGSEA. The CDR3 contains 13 residues. The CDR3 here is CSVERGSNTEAFF. The CDR3 DNA reads TGCAGCGTTGAAAGGGGGTCGAACACTGAAGCTTTCTTT.

The genes are TRBV18 and TRBJ1-2, with TRBD1 matching 7 bases. Looked up from germline, CDR1 is KGHSH and CDR2 is LQKENI. With V trimmed by 3 bases and J by 0 bases, 10 bases remained unmatched. The CDR3 is made up of 17 amino acids. This CDR3 is CASSPATHRGTNYGYTF. The DNA of the CDR3 is TGTGCCAGCTCACCGGCTACCCACAGGGGCACTAACTATGGCTACACCTTC.

The V call is TRBV11-2, the J call TRBJ1-4; perhaps TRBD1 as D (5 bases). This CDR3 spans 15 amino acids. Trimming shortened V by 5 bases and J by 3 bases, and 13 bases separated the two germline ends. Per the germline V gene, CDR1 is SGHAT and CDR2 is FQNNGV. CDR3 coding DNA: TGTGCCAGCAGCCATCAATCGGGGGCTAATGAAAAACTGTTTTTT. Translation gives CASSHQSGANEKLFF.

The chain recombines TRBV10-1 with TRBJ2-5; D might be TRBD2 (5 bases). V lost 3 bases and J 4 bases, leaving 12 bases between the germline ends. There are 14 residues in the CDR3. The germline V gene has CDR1 WNHNN and CDR2 SYGVQD (reference sequence). The CDR3, as DNA: TGCGCCAGCAGTGATGCGCCTAGCCGAGAGACCCAGTACTTC. It encodes CASSDAPSRETQYF.

This sequence joins TRBV7-6 and TRBJ2-1; 9 positions match TRBD2. The CDR3 is 15 amino acids. In germline, CDR1 is SGHVS, CDR2 FNYEAQ. The ends lost 6 bases at V and 6 bases at J; junction bases unmatched: 9. The CDR3 spells CASSLQPAGGNEQFF. CDR3 DNA sequence: TGTGCCAGCAGTTTGCAGCCAGCGGGAGGCAATGAGCAGTTCTTC.

This clone was seen only once. This chain connects TRBV9 to TRBJ1-2; D not certain. The CDR3 runs 13 residues. Trimming took off 0 bases at V and 5 bases at J, with 8 bases between the two ends. The germline V gene has CDR1 SGDLS and CDR2 YYNGEE. The CDR3: CASSVESRYGYTF. The DNA for the CDR3 is TGTGCCAGCAGCGTAGAGTCGAGGTATGGCTACACCTTC.

This chain uses TRBV6-5 with TRBJ2-2; TRBD1 matches at 9 bases. The junction had 6 bases not matched to a gene; V was cut back by 10 bases and J by 6 bases. This CDR3 is built from 13 residues. CDR1 and CDR2 (germline): MNHEY, SVGAGI. The CDR3 is CATRTGDAGELFF. For the CDR3, the DNA is TGTGCCACAAGGACAGGGGATGCCGGGGAGCTGTTTTTT.

V usage is TRBV5-1 and J usage is TRBJ2-3, with 9 bases fitting TRBD1. This CDR3 region has 15 residues. The V gene's germline CDR1 is SGHRS and CDR2 YFSETQ. The ends lost 2 bases at V and 3 bases at J; junction bases unmatched: 4. DNA for the CDR3: TGCGCCAGCAGCTTTGGGACAGGGAGAACAGATACGCAGTATTTT. It translates to CASSFGTGRTDTQYF.

The chain carries TRBV20-1 and TRBJ1-2; 8 positions match TRBD1. This CDR3 region has 13 residues. Looked up from germline, CDR1 is DFQATT and CDR2 is SNEGSKA (reference sequence). The V gene end was trimmed by 3 bases and the J gene end by 3 bases; junction bases not matched to a gene: 3. The CDR3 DNA sequence: TGCAGTGCTAGTAGGGGACAGGACTATGGCTACACCTTC. Residues: CSASRGQDYGYTF.

The rearrangement links TRBV3-1 (or the pseudogene TRBV3-2) to TRBJ2-1; 12 bases are shared with TRBD2. Germline V gives CDR1 LGHDT, CDR2 YNNKEL (reference sequence). This CDR3 is built from 17 residues. V lost 3 bases, J lost 3 bases, and 6 bases stayed unmatched. The CDR3 DNA follows: TGTGCCAGCAGCCAGCGAAGACTAGCGGGAGACTACAATGAGCAGTTCTTC. Its protein product is CASSQRRLAGDYNEQFF.

In its sample, this clone was seen a few times. This chain connects TRBV10-1 to TRBJ2-7; 7 bases match TRBD1. Germline assignment: CDR1 WNHNN and CDR2 SYGVQD (reference sequence). The CDR3 loop spans 15 amino acids. With V trimmed by 1 base and J by 2 bases, 5 bases remained unmatched. The CDR3 DNA reads as TGCGCCAGCAGTGAGTTCGGGGACAGTCCCTACGAGCAGTACTTC. This codes for CASSEFGDSPYEQYF.

The J gene is TRBJ1-2, the V gene TRBV20-1; no definite D call. This CDR3 contains 12 residues. V was trimmed by 3 bases and J by 4 bases, leaving 9 bases between them. Germline values: CDR1 DFQATT, CDR2 SNEGSKA (reference sequence). This CDR3 is CSASSDFYGYTF. CDR3 bases: TGCAGTGCTAGTTCGGACTTCTATGGCTACACCTTC.

The V call is TRBV18, the J call TRBJ2-7; 11 bases line up with TRBD1. There are 14 residues in the CDR3. Per germline, CDR1 KGHSH and CDR2 LQKENI. Unmatched junction bases numbered 4, after V lost 5 bases and J lost 4 bases. CDR3 region: CASSFGTGGYEQYF. CDR3 coding DNA: TGTGCCAGCTCATTCGGGACAGGGGGTTACGAGCAGTACTTC.

The sample holds a few counts of this clone. The chain is built from TRBV10-3 and TRBJ1-5; D gene uncertain. CDR3 size: 15 residues. CDR1 is ENHRY, CDR2 SYGVKD, per germline. The ends were cut back, 7 bases at V and 2 bases at J, with 15 bases in the middle. CDR3 in DNA: TGTGCCATCACTATGCCCCCGTCGGGCAATCAGCCCCAGCATTTT. Its protein is CAITMPPSGNQPQHF.

The count of this clone is one. The V call is TRBV5-5, the J call TRBJ2-1; TRBD2 aligns across 13 bases. There are 18 residues in the CDR3. From germline, CDR1 is SGHKS and CDR2 YYEKEE (reference sequence). V lost 7 bases and J lost 0; bases outside the gene matches: 10. The CDR3 here is CASRGLAGIPHSYNEQFF. CDR3 bases: TGTGCCAGCCGGGGACTAGCGGGGATACCACACTCCTACAATGAGCAGTTCTTC.

This clone was counted once. The chain links TRBV25-1 to TRBJ2-1; unclear D gene. V lost 2 bases and J 10 bases, leaving 6 bases between the germline ends. This CDR3 region has 11 residues. The V gene's germline CDR1 is MGHDK and CDR2 SYGVNS. The CDR3 DNA follows: TGTGCCAGCAGTGAAAGAGCCGAGCAGTTCTTC. Its protein product is CASSERAEQFF. Full variable domain (rest looked up from reference TRBV25-1 and TRBJ2-1): EADIYQTPRYLVIGTGKKITLECSQTMGHDKMYWYQQDPGMELHLIHYSYGVNSTEKGDLSSESTVSRIRTEHFPLTLESARPSHTSQYLCASSERAEQFFGPGTRLTVL.

This chain joins TRBV19 and TRBJ1-1; 8 bases are shared with TRBD1. The CDR3 runs to 13 residues. With V trimmed by 3 bases and J by 6 bases, 3 bases remained unmatched. From germline, CDR1 is LNHDA and CDR2 SQIVND (reference sequence). The CDR3: CASSIQGASEAFF. The CDR3 nucleotides are TGTGCCAGTAGTATCCAGGGGGCATCTGAAGCTTTCTTT.

This clone was detected only a few times. The rearrangement uses TRBV12-3 or TRBV12-4 and TRBJ2-7; D might be TRBD1 (6 bases). Trimming took off 6 bases at V and 2 bases at J, with 8 bases between the two ends. CDR3 length: 12 amino acids. The CDR3 sequence is CASSRDTYEQYF. The CDR3 nucleotides read TGTGCCAGCAGCAGGGACACCTACGAGCAGTACTTC.

This chain uses TRBV6-2 or TRBV6-3 with TRBJ1-5; D is perhaps TRBD1 (5 bases). The CDR3 extends over 16 amino acids. With 2 bases removed from V and 5 bases from J, the gap between germline ends came to 16 bases. The germline V gene encodes CDR1 MNHEY and CDR2 SVGEGT. The CDR3 DNA is TGTGCCAGCAGTTACCCCATGGGTGGAGGGGATCAGCCCCAGCATTTT. It encodes CASSYPMGGGDQPQHF.

This clone was counted only a few times. The chain couples TRBV6-2 or TRBV6-3 to TRBJ1-2, with D possibly being TRBD1 (6 bases). Trimming stripped 3 bases from V and 2 bases from J, with 16 bases between. CDR1 and CDR2 from the germline V gene are MNHEY and SVGEGT. The CDR3 has 16 residues. CDR3 bases: TGTGCCAGCAGTTATCATCAGGACAGTTTCAACTATGGCTACACCTTC. It encodes CASSYHQDSFNYGYTF.

J is TRBJ2-3 and V is TRBV24-1, with 9 bases fitting TRBD1. This CDR3 has 17 amino acids. The germline CDR1 and CDR2 sequences are KGHDR and SFDVKD. Trimming at V came to 3 bases and at J to 4 bases, leaving 10 bases not matched to a gene. CDR3 sequence (DNA): TGTGCCACCAGTGATCCAACCGGGACAGGGAGGGCAGATACGCAGTATTTT. Translation gives CATSDPTGTGRADTQYF.

This chain uses TRBV5-1 with TRBJ2-3; 11 bases are a match to TRBD2. The germline V gene has CDR1 SGHRS and CDR2 YFSETQ. CDR3 length equals 18 residues. The V segment lost 2 bases and the J segment 2 bases; nucleotides outside the gene matches: 10. CDR3 in DNA: TGCGCCAGCAGCTTAGCTAGCGGGGGGATCTCCACCACAGATACGCAGTATTTT. It specifies CASSLASGGISTTDTQYF.